This T cell receptor beta chain is drawn from a study of vaccination and CD4 T cells after COVID-19. Study as a whole: Spike peptides, overlapping and drawn from SARS-CoV-2, HCoV-NL63, HCoV-OC43 and HCoV-229E, were used to stimulate cells. Study-level results: Researchers report that 304 of 307 vaccine-specific clones in convalescent patients proved spike mono-reactive.

The Oncomine TCR Beta short-read assay was applied to DNA of cultured CD4+ T cells. MiXCR, run by TCRdb on the PCR reads, gives a single entry per CDR3 protein. The data contain some 15,000 distinct CDR3 sequences, under 75% of them singletons. The V gene's germline CDR1 is SGHAT and CDR2 FQNNGV. Trimming cost V 7 bases and J 0 bases, with 9 bases left between them. The CDR3 contains 13 residues. As concerns this clonotype: As yet, its antigen is unknown.

Treatment of the sample: approximately nine-day PBMC culture with coronavirus spike peptide pools or control peptides (ViraFEST assay). ViraFEST used peptide pools to expand antigen-specific T cells, then sequenced TCRs. The clonotype was recovered from a human donor who had recovered from COVID-19. This chain joins TRBV11-2 and TRBJ1-1; D gene ambiguous. Sample: CD4+ T cells from blood, cultured in vitro. CDR3 coding DNA: TGTGCCAGCATGGGATACATGAACACTGAAGCTTTCTTT. Amino acids: CASMGYMNTEAFF.